The clone carrying this TCR beta chain was counted once. Its antigen is unidentified. Trimming removed 4 bases from V and 3 bases from J, with 9 bases in between. Germline-derived CDR1 and CDR2 are GTSNPN and SVGIG (reference sequence). CDR3 length: 13 amino acids. This specimen belongs to a study of T cell responses to AZD1222 COVID-19 vaccine. About the research overall: Pooling of second doses given at about 4 or about 12 weeks was done. Regarding the study as a whole: The breadth and depth of Spike-specific TCRs increased once two AZD1222 doses had been given.

Generated by immunoSEQ multiplex PCR, the TCRdb table keeps only in-frame clones and is missing some. This table has 100,000 to 150,000 clones, approximately 85% appearing once. This receptor was identified in an adult in good health. The sequences come from peripheral blood, collected on day 0 of AZD1222 vaccination. The chain recombines TRBV30 with TRBJ2-2; D uncertain. CDR3 residues: CAWNSRYTGELFF. CDR3 coding DNA: TGTGCCTGGAATAGTAGGTACACCGGGGAGCTGTTTTTT. The full variable domain, with the rest looked up from reference TRBV30 and TRBJ2-2, is SQTIHQWPATLVQPVGSPLSLECTVEGTSNPNLYWYRQAAGRGLQLLFYSVGIGQISSEVPQNLSASRPQDRQFILSSKKLLLSDSGFYLCAWNSRYTGELFFGEGSRLTVL.